Listed here are 18 T cell receptor beta chains from one sample, sequenced in a study of CD8+ T cells in alopecia areata. Treatment meaning: oral pan-JAK inhibitor, 5-10 mg twice daily. RNA was isolated and reverse transcribed to cDNA, the sequencing template. The assay was immunoSEQ multiplex PCR, and TCRdb's table has in-frame clones only and misses some. The table includes over 150,000 clones, 55% to 75% detected once. The material was CD4+ T cells sorted from blood, obtained at week 24, from a patient treated with tofacitinib. These receptors originate from a human donor with alopecia areata.

The CDR3 here is CAWRSGPGELFF. In nucleotides, the CDR3 is TGTGCCTGGAGGAGTGGACCCGGGGAGCTGTTTTTT. The gene calls are TRBV30 and TRBJ2-2; D gene uncertain. V lost 3 bases and J lost 6, with 8 bases in between. Per germline, CDR1 GTSNPN and CDR2 SVGIG (reference sequence). The CDR3 has 12 amino acids.

V is TRBV29-1 and J is TRBJ2-1; D uncertain. The CDR3 contains 13 residues. V was shortened by 2 bases and J by 13 bases, with 18 bases between the two germline ends. The germline V gene encodes CDR1 SQVTM and CDR2 ANQGSEA. The CDR3 sequence is CSVESRTTMSQFF. Written as DNA, the CDR3 is TGCAGCGTTGAATCCCGCACTACAATGAGCCAGTTCTTC.

The genes are TRBV29-1 and TRBJ1-2; 9 bases are shared with TRBD1. The CDR3 covers 14 residues. Germline trimming cut 4 bases from V and 6 bases from J; bases unmatched to any gene: 9. Per germline, CDR1 SQVTM and CDR2 ANQGSEA. As DNA, the CDR3 is TGCAGCGTTGTGGGCCGACAGGGGGTTGATGGCTACACCTTC. This codes for CSVVGRQGVDGYTF.

The rearrangement links TRBV6-6 to TRBJ2-2; 7 bases are a match to TRBD1. CDR1 and CDR2 from the germline V gene are MNHNY and SVGAGI (reference sequence). Trimming cost V 6 bases and J 1 base; bases outside gene matches: 5. The CDR3 consists of 15 residues. The CDR3 DNA reads TGTGCCAGCAGAGACCACAGGGGGAACACCGGGGAGCTGTTTTTT. Translated, it gives CASRDHRGNTGELFF.

This clone was detected a few times. The V gene is TRBV2, the J gene TRBJ1-1; D possibly corresponds to TRBD1 (5 bases). This CDR3 spans 14 amino acids. V dropped 8 bases and J dropped 0 bases, with 13 bases sitting between them. From germline, CDR1 is SNHLY and CDR2 FYNNEI. The CDR3 here is CASPKGNMNTEAFF. As DNA, the CDR3 is TGTGCCAGCCCAAAGGGGAACATGAACACTGAAGCTTTCTTT.

The genes are TRBV30 and TRBJ2-7, with D possibly TRBD2 on 5 matching bases. The V and J ends lost 1 base and 5 bases respectively, with 12 bases between them. The length of the CDR3 is 13 residues. The germline V gene has CDR1 GTSNPN and CDR2 SVGIG (reference sequence). The CDR3 region is CAWSAGLINEQYF. CDR3 nucleotide sequence: TGTGCCTGGAGTGCGGGATTGATCAACGAGCAGTACTTC.

V is TRBV29-1 and J is TRBJ2-1, with 11 bases that match TRBD1. The V and J ends lost 6 bases and 6 bases, in that order; junction bases with no gene match: 4. CDR1 and CDR2 from the germline V gene are SQVTM and ANQGSEA. This CDR3 region has 13 residues. The CDR3 DNA follows: TGCAGCGTCCTTGGACAGGGGGCCAATGAGCAGTTCTTC. The encoded protein is CSVLGQGANEQFF.

This clone was counted a few times. The chain recombines TRBV6-6 with TRBJ1-6; 9 nucleotides agree with TRBD1. CDR1 is MNHNY, CDR2 SVGAGI, per germline (reference sequence). This CDR3 has 16 residues. V lost 7 bases, J lost 5 bases, and 9 bases stayed unmatched. This CDR3 is CASTPGQGLNNSPLHF. The CDR3 bases are TGTGCCAGCACCCCGGGACAGGGTCTGAATAATTCACCCCTCCACTTT.

This clone appeared a single time. In DNA form, the CDR3 reads TGTGCCAGCAGCCGGGACAGGGGTGTGGAGACCCAGTACTTC. It encodes CASSRDRGVETQYF. The genes are TRBV11-2 and TRBJ2-5; 10 bases are shared with TRBD1. CDR3 length equals 14 residues. Germline V gene data show CDR1 as SGHAT and CDR2 as FQNNGV. Unmatched junction bases numbered 5, after V lost 5 bases and J lost 5 bases.

V is TRBV11-2 and J is TRBJ2-7; D uncertain. The CDR3 length is 11 residues. Germline assignment: CDR1 SGHAT and CDR2 FQNNGV. The V gene lost 6 bases and the J gene lost 6 bases, with 9 bases spanning the gap. CDR3 loop: CASSLVFEQYF. DNA for the CDR3: TGTGCCAGCAGTTTGGTTTTCGAGCAGTACTTC.

This clone has just a few counts. The chain couples TRBV20-1 to TRBJ1-2; D remains ambiguous. V was pared by 5 bases and J by 11 bases, with 15 bases between. The CDR3 runs to 11 residues. Looked up from germline, CDR1 is DFQATT and CDR2 is SNEGSKA (reference sequence). CDR3 coding DNA: TGCAGTGCTCGAAGGTCCCAGGCATACACCTTC. The encoded protein is CSARRSQAYTF.

The chain couples TRBV29-1 to TRBJ2-1; TRBD1 aligns across 12 bases. V trimming: 3 bases; J trimming: 7 bases; junction bases outside the gene matches: 4. This CDR3 has 14 amino acids. Germline V lookup: CDR1 SQVTM, CDR2 ANQGSEA. CDR3 DNA sequence: TGCAGCGTTGAGCGGGACAGGGGGCCAAATGAGCAGTTCTTC. It is translated as CSVERDRGPNEQFF.

V gene TRBV7-2 combines with J gene TRBJ1-5; D call uncertain. The germline V gene encodes CDR1 SGHTA and CDR2 FQGNSA. Trimming removed 3 bases at V and 4 bases at J, with 16 bases between. CDR3 size: 16 residues. CDR3 protein: CASSFLTKQGNQPQHF. As DNA, the CDR3 is TGTGCCAGCAGCTTCCTTACCAAGCAAGGGAATCAGCCCCAGCATTTT.

V is TRBV27 and J is TRBJ2-7, with TRBD1 matching 9 bases. The CDR3 length is 18 residues. The junction had 10 bases not matched to a gene; V was cut back by 0 bases and J by 1 base. From germline, CDR1 is MNHEY and CDR2 SMNVEV (reference sequence). Here the CDR3 DNA reads TGTGCCAGCAGTTTATCGCTGGGGGGGACAGGGTATTCCTACGAGCAGTACTTC. It translates to CASSLSLGGTGYSYEQYF.

This chain joins TRBV11-3 and TRBJ2-6; D uncertain. CDR1 SGHNT and CDR2 YENEEA come from the germline V gene. Deletions cut 1 base from V and 4 bases from J, with 11 bases between. The length of the CDR3 is 16 residues. As DNA, the CDR3 is TGTGCCAGCAGCTTAGTACTAACCACCGGGGCCAACGTCCTGACTTTC. Translation: CASSLVLTTGANVLTF.

In DNA, the CDR3 is TGTGCCAGCGGGGTGGCTTCCGGAAGTGGGCAGTTCTTC. Its translation is CASGVASGSGQFF. The gene calls are TRBV14 and TRBJ2-1; D unclear. With 8 bases removed from V and 12 bases from J, the gap between germline ends came to 20 bases. The CDR3 is 13 residues long. Germline V gene data show CDR1 as SGHDN and CDR2 as FVKESK.

The chain is built from TRBV30 and TRBJ2-1, with D maybe TRBD2 (7 bases). This CDR3 region has 14 residues. Germline V gene data show CDR1 as GTSNPN and CDR2 as SVGIG (reference sequence). Deletions cut 4 bases from V and 3 bases from J, with 13 bases between. CDR3: CAWTRGANYNEQFF. The CDR3 DNA is TGTGCCTGGACCCGGGGGGCCAACTACAATGAGCAGTTCTTC.

This chain links TRBV7-8 with TRBJ1-5; TRBD1 might be the D (5 bases). Per germline, CDR1 SGHVS and CDR2 FQNEAQ. There are 14 residues in the CDR3. V dropped 3 bases and J dropped 3 bases, with 9 bases sitting between them. The CDR3 nucleotides read TGTGCCAGCAGCTTCGGGGCAGCCAATCAGCCCCAGCATTTT. The encoded protein is CASSFGAANQPQHF.